The T cell receptor beta chain described here comes from a study of technical replicates of blood from several donors. Some clones are missing from TCRdb's copy, which holds only in-frame ones; the method was immunoSEQ multiplex PCR. Among about 68,000 clones listed, 95% to 98% were seen once. V lost 2 bases, J lost 5 bases, and 3 bases stayed unmatched. This CDR3 spans 15 amino acids. Germline assignment: CDR1 MGHRA and CDR2 YSYEKL. The source is a human donor in good health. This sequence joins TRBV4-1 and TRBJ2-7, with TRBD2 identical over 13 bases. The source material was T cells isolated from PBMCs. The DNA for the CDR3 is TGCGCCAGCAGCCAAACGGGACTAGCGGGAAACGAGCAGTACTTC. It is translated as CASSQTGLAGNEQYF.